Below, 20 T cell receptor beta chains from the same sample are listed, as sequenced in a study of blood T cell repertoires in COVID-19. Method: immunoSEQ multiplex PCR; TCRdb's copy keeps in-frame clones and lacks some. The table includes roughly 390,000 clones, around 87% detected once. The sequenced sample consisted of peripheral blood. The receptors stem from a woman in her 30s with COVID-19, enrolled during active disease.

The gene calls are TRBV6-5 and TRBJ2-7, with D possibly matching TRBD2 (6 bases). Per germline, CDR1 MNHEY and CDR2 SVGAGI. V lost 0 bases and J 4 bases, leaving 13 bases between the germline ends. The CDR3 is 15 residues long. The CDR3 region has the DNA TGTGCCAGCAGTTACTCGAGACTAGGAGGATACGAGCAGTACTTC. It is translated as CASSYSRLGGYEQYF.

The chain links TRBV18 to TRBJ2-2; 7 bases align to TRBD1. The CDR3 runs to 15 residues. After removal of 6 bases from V and 2 bases from J, the junction contained 6 bases not matched to a gene. Germline CDR1 KGHSH, CDR2 LQKENI. In nucleotides, the CDR3 is TGTGCCAGCTCCCAACGGGACAGAAACACCGGGGAGCTGTTTTTT. This sequence encodes CASSQRDRNTGELFF. Combining the CDR3 with reference TRBV18 and TRBJ2-2 gives the whole variable domain NAGVMQNPRHLVRRRGQEARLRCSPMKGHSHVYWYRQLPEEGLKFMVYLQKENIIDESGMPKERFSAEFPKEGPSILRIQQVVRGDSAAYFCASSQRDRNTGELFFGEGSRLTVL.

V is TRBV9 and J is TRBJ1-1; a weak D match, TRBD1 (5 bases). V was shortened by 4 bases and J by 1 base, with 11 bases between the two germline ends. The CDR3 is made up of 14 amino acids. CDR1 and CDR2 (germline): SGDLS, YYNGEE. The CDR3 bases are TGTGCCAGCAGCATTACAGGCCGGAACACTGAAGCTTTCTTT. Residues: CASSITGRNTEAFF.

The rearrangement links TRBV19 to TRBJ1-1; 8 bases match TRBD1. Germline V gene sequence: CDR1 LNHDA, CDR2 SQIVND (reference sequence). Germline trimming cut 6 bases from V and 6 bases from J; bases unmatched to any gene: 12. This CDR3 has 15 residues. The CDR3 is CASSPRQGLGPEAFF. The CDR3 nucleotides read TGTGCCAGTAGCCCGAGACAGGGGCTGGGGCCTGAAGCTTTCTTT.

V and J are TRBV9 and TRBJ2-1, with TRBD2 identical over 8 bases. Losses at the gene ends were 4 bases for V and 3 bases for J; bases not matched to a gene: 6. There are 15 residues in the CDR3. Germline assignment: CDR1 SGDLS and CDR2 YYNGEE. The CDR3 DNA reads as TGTGCCAGCAGCACCCCCGGGACTAGCTACAATGAGCAGTTCTTC. This gives the protein CASSTPGTSYNEQFF.

In its sample, this clone was seen once. This chain connects TRBV4-1 to TRBJ2-1, with 8 bases fitting TRBD2. The CDR3 sequence is 18 residues long. Trimming at V came to 0 bases and at J to 7 bases, leaving 14 bases not matched to a gene. The germline CDR1 and CDR2 sequences are MGHRA and YSYEKL. The CDR3 DNA reads as TGCGCCAGCAGCCAAGATTCTGCGGGACTAGGGGAACAAAATGAGCAGTTCTTC. It yields the protein CASSQDSAGLGEQNEQFF.

This sequence joins TRBV28 and TRBJ2-2, with TRBD2 matching 9 bases. V lost 9 bases and J lost 4; bases outside the gene matches: 18. CDR1 is MDHEN, CDR2 SYDVKM, per germline. CDR3 length equals 18 residues. CDR3 sequence: CASVASSGASGTTGELFF. The CDR3 coding sequence is TGTGCCAGTGTTGCATCCTCAGGGGCTAGCGGGACCACCGGGGAGCTGTTTTTT.

The J gene is TRBJ1-2, the V gene TRBV11-2, with unresolved D. V lost 7 bases and J lost 8, with 11 bases in between. The CDR3 consists of 11 residues. Germline CDR1 SGHAT, CDR2 FQNNGV. CDR3 sequence (DNA): TGTGCCAGCACCCAGTCATCGGGCTACACCTTC. Protein: CASTQSSGYTF.

In this sample, this clone turned up a few times. This chain uses TRBV7-2 with TRBJ2-7; 7 positions match TRBD1. Germline CDR1 is SGHTA and CDR2 is FQGNSA. V dropped 3 bases and J dropped 2; count of bases not matched to a gene: 4. This CDR3 region has 14 residues. CDR3: CASSFRQGPYEQYF. CDR3 coding DNA: TGTGCCAGCAGCTTCAGACAGGGTCCCTACGAGCAGTACTTC. Filled out from reference TRBV7-2 and TRBJ2-7, the complete variable domain reads GAGVSQSPSNKVTEKGKDVELRCDPISGHTALYWYRQSLGQGLEFLIYFQGNSAPDKSGLPSDRFSAERTGGSVSTLTIQRTQQEDSAVYLCASSFRQGPYEQYFGPGTRLTVT.

In its sample, this clone was seen once. The V gene is TRBV30, the J gene TRBJ2-5, with D perhaps TRBD1 (5 bases). The germline V and J ends were trimmed by 2 bases and 4 bases, with 17 bases remaining between them. Germline V gives CDR1 GTSNPN, CDR2 SVGIG (reference sequence). The length of the CDR3 is 15 residues. The CDR3 coding sequence is TGTGCCTGGAGTCGACAGAATACAGTTCGAGAGACCCAGTACTTC. This sequence encodes CAWSRQNTVRETQYF.

This sequence joins TRBV28 and TRBJ2-1, with TRBD1 identical over 7 bases. There are 14 residues in the CDR3. Germline-derived CDR1 and CDR2 are MDHEN and SYDVKM. The J segment lost 6 bases and the V segment lost 9 bases, leaving 11 bases of the junction unmatched. DNA for the CDR3: TGTGCCAGTAACTCAGGACAGGTTGTCAATGAGCAGTTCTTC. This encodes CASNSGQVVNEQFF. Full variable domain (missing parts from reference TRBV28 and TRBJ2-1): DVKVTQSSRYLVKRTGEKVFLECVQDMDHENMFWYRQDPGLGLRLIYFSYDVKMKEKGDIPEGYSVSREKKERFSLILESASTNQTSMYLCASNSGQVVNEQFFGPGTRLTVL.

This chain connects TRBV5-1 to TRBJ1-1, with 8 bases that match TRBD1. CDR1 and CDR2 (germline): SGHRS, YFSETQ. The CDR3 has 17 residues. J lost 2 bases, V lost 4 bases, and 13 bases had no gene match. CDR3 amino acids: CASSRLRTGPGNTEAFF. CDR3 DNA: TGCGCCAGCAGCAGACTTCGGACAGGGCCAGGAAACACTGAAGCTTTCTTT.

The chain combines TRBV5-1 with TRBJ2-7; 9 nucleotides match TRBD1. The germline V gene encodes CDR1 SGHRS and CDR2 YFSETQ. The CDR3 sequence is 13 residues long. V lost 5 bases, J lost 6 bases, and 6 bases stayed unmatched. The CDR3: CASRAGTGSEQYF. The DNA of the CDR3 is TGCGCCAGCAGGGCCGGGACAGGGTCCGAGCAGTACTTC.

The chain uses TRBV4-1 and TRBJ1-3; 8 nucleotides agree with TRBD1. The germline CDR1 and CDR2 sequences are MGHRA and YSYEKL. Unmatched junction bases numbered 6, after V lost 5 bases and J lost 0 bases. CDR3 length equals 16 residues. CDR3 loop: CASSSFDRGSGNTIYF. The CDR3 coding sequence is TGCGCCAGCAGCTCATTCGACAGGGGCTCTGGAAACACCATATATTTT.

This chain links TRBV4-1 with TRBJ2-7; no reliable D call. The V end lost 9 bases, the J end lost 2 bases, and 11 bases lay between the germline ends. The CDR3 sequence is 12 residues long. Germline CDR1 MGHRA, CDR2 YSYEKL. The CDR3 sequence is CASLGSTYEQYF. The CDR3 nucleotides are TGCGCCAGTCTCGGGTCGACCTACGAGCAGTACTTC.

This chain joins TRBV9 and TRBJ2-3; D unresolved. Per the germline V gene, CDR1 is SGDLS and CDR2 is YYNGEE. V gave up 0 bases and J gave up 2 bases, with 13 bases separating them. This CDR3 is built from 16 residues. The CDR3 is CASSVGYGDNTDTQYF. The DNA for the CDR3 is TGTGCCAGCAGCGTAGGCTATGGTGATAACACAGATACGCAGTATTTT.

This clone has only a few counts. The V gene is TRBV30, the J gene TRBJ2-7; 11 bases match TRBD2. Germline CDR1 is GTSNPN and CDR2 is SVGIG (reference sequence). J gave up 1 base and V 6 bases, and 2 bases lay outside the gene matches. This CDR3 is built from 13 residues. The DNA for the CDR3 is TGTGCCTGTGGGACTAGCGGATCCTACGAGCAGTACTTC. Its protein is CACGTSGSYEQYF. Combining the CDR3 with reference TRBV30 and TRBJ2-7 gives the whole variable domain SQTIHQWPATLVQPVGSPLSLECTVEGTSNPNLYWYRQAAGRGLQLLFYSVGIGQISSEVPQNLSASRPQDRQFILSSKKLLLSDSGFYLCACGTSGSYEQYFGPGTRLTVT.

This clone was found once. The chain couples TRBV11-1 to TRBJ1-1, with 7 bases matching TRBD1. The V and J ends lost 3 bases and 1 base, in that order; junction bases with no gene match: 5. The CDR3 consists of 15 residues. Germline V lookup: CDR1 SGHAT, CDR2 FQDESV (reference sequence). CDR3 in amino acids: CASSFRQGGNTEAFF. DNA of the CDR3: TGTGCCAGCAGCTTTCGACAGGGTGGGAACACTGAAGCTTTCTTT.

Concerning this clone: This CDR3 is also generated by other DNA sequences in the sample. This sequence joins TRBV18 and TRBJ1-2; TRBD1 matches 9 bases. V shed 3 bases and J 5 bases; nucleotides not matched to a gene: 1. CDR1 is KGHSH and CDR2 is LQKENI in the germline V gene. CDR3 length: 13 residues. The CDR3 is CASSPGQGYGYTF. CDR3 coding DNA: TGTGCCAGCTCACCGGGACAGGGTTATGGCTACACCTTC.

This chain uses TRBV24-1 with TRBJ2-2; 9 nucleotides agree with TRBD2. There are 15 residues in the CDR3. With V trimmed by 3 bases and J by 7 bases, 5 bases remained unmatched. Germline loops: CDR1 KGHDR, CDR2 SFDVKD. The CDR3 reads CATSDPGTSYGELFF. CDR3 bases: TGTGCCACCAGTGATCCCGGGACTAGCTACGGGGAGCTGTTTTTT.